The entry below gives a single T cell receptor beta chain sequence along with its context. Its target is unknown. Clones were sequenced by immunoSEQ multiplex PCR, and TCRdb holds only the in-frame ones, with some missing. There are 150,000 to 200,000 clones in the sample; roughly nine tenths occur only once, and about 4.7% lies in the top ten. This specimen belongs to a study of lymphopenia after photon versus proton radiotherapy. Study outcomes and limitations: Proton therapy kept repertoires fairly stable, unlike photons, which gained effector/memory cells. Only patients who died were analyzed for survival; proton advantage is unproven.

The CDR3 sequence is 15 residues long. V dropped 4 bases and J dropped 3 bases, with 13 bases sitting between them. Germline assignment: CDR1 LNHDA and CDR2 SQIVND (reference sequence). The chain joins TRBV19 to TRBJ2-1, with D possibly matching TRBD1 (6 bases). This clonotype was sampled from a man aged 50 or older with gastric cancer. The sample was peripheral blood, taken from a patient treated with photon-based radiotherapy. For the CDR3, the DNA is TGTGCCAGTAGTACCCGACAGGAAGTCTACAATGAGCAGTTCTTC. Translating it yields CASSTRQEVYNEQFF.